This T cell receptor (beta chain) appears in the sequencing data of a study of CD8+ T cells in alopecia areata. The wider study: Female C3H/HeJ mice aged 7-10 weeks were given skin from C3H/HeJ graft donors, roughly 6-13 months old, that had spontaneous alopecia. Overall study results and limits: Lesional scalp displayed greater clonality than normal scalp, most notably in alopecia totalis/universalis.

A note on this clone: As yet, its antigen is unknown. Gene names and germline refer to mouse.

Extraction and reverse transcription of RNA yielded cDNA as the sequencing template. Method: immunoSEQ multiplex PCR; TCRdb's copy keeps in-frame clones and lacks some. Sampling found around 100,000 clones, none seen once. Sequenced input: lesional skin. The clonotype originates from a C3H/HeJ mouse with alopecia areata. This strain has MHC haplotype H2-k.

The chain's CDR3 is CASSPGTGVQNTLYF. CDR3 DNA, as far as it was read: TGTGCCAGCAGCCCCGGGACTGGGGTTCAAAAC. V and J are TRBV13-3 and TRBJ2-4, with 10 bases identical to TRBD2. The read terminates 4 residues ahead of where the CDR3 ends, so the germline J gene completes it. Germline V lookup: CDR1 NNHDY, CDR2 SYVADS. With V trimmed by 5 bases and J by 2 bases, 5 bases remained unmatched. CDR3 length: 15 residues.